This T cell receptor (beta chain) was captured by sequencing in a study of T cell responses to AZD1222 COVID-19 vaccine. Study outcomes and limitations: The repertoires were collected only after the peak T cell response. Spike-wide coverage was observed for vaccine-associated CD4 TCRs, with dominant responses at 160-218 and 743-854. Targets within unmutated variant regions were reportedly found for nearly half of spike-specific TCRs. Donors were largely white British and mainly female; clonal diversity was possibly underestimated.

The data were produced by immunoSEQ multiplex PCR, yet TCRdb's version contains in-frame clones alone and is incomplete. The table lists about 140,000 clones, 93% of them singletons. As for this clone: Its antigen remains unidentified.

The ends were cut back, 0 bases at V and 10 bases at J, with 8 bases in the middle. Germline loops: CDR1 SGHRS, CDR2 YFSETQ. This CDR3 has 13 residues. The V call is TRBV5-1, the J call TRBJ1-6; D might be TRBD1 (5 bases). The sequence came from an adult in good health. The source was peripheral blood, collected on day 0 of AZD1222 vaccination. The CDR3 DNA is TGCGCCAGCAGCTTGGAGTGGGGGTCACCCCTCCACTTT. Translating gives CASSLEWGSPLHF.